These T cell receptor beta chains were read from a single sample in a study of neoadjuvant anti-PD-1 for oral cavity cancer. This table comes from immunoSEQ multiplex PCR, and its TCRdb copy is limited to in-frame clones, with some not included. This table has 14,000 to 15,000 clones, 55% to 75% appearing once. The sample was PBMCs, taken before nivolumab (anti-PD-1) treatment. Receptors were obtained from a person aged 35-79 years with oral cavity squamous cell carcinoma. The CDR3 runs from the conserved cysteine through the conserved F or W. D genes are given only for firm matches. The size of a clone is reported for some rows only, either as once, few or many, or as a class for expanded clones.

clone size	V gene	J gene	D gene	CDR3 DNA	CDR3 protein
NA	TRBV5-1	TRBJ2-1	TRBD2	TGCGCCAGCAGCTTATTAAGTAGCGGGGGGTCCCCAAACAATGAGCAGTTCTTC	CASSLLSSGGSPNNEQFF
NA	TRBV27	TRBJ1-1	TRBD1	TGTGCCAGCAGTTTATCGATCACAGGGGGCTCGAACACTGAAGCTTTCTTT	CASSLSITGGSNTEAFF
NA	TRBV5-1	TRBJ2-4	TRBD2	TGCGCCAGCAGCTTGGCCCTAGCGGGGGAAGAAAACATTCAGTACTTC	CASSLALAGEENIQYF
NA	TRBV19	TRBJ1-4	NA	TGTGCCAGTAGTATCGGGGCAGGGAGGGAAAAACTGTTTTTT	CASSIGAGREKLFF
NA	TRBV9	TRBJ1-5	NA	TGTGCCAGCAGCGTAGATGGCCAGCGCAATCAGCCCCAGCATTTT	CASSVDGQRNQPQHF
NA	TRBV7-8	TRBJ2-3	TRBD2	TGTGCCAGCAGCCTTAGCGGGACTGGAGATACGCAGTATTTT	CASSLSGTGDTQYF
NA	TRBV29-1	TRBJ2-7	TRBD1	TGCAGCGTTTCGCTGACAGGGTACGAGCAGTACTTC	CSVSLTGYEQYF
NA	TRBV4-1	TRBJ2-3	TRBD1	TGCGCCAGCAGCCAAGAGGGGGACAGAGACACAGATACGCAGTATTTT	CASSQEGDRDTDTQYF
NA	TRBV5-1	TRBJ1-2	NA	TGCGCCAGCAGACGAGAGACAGGAGCCTATGGCTACACCTTC	CASRRETGAYGYTF
NA	TRBV6-1	TRBJ2-7	TRBD1	TGTGCCAGCAGACAGGGGTACGAGCAGTACTTC	CASRQGYEQYF
NA	TRBV2	TRBJ2-5	TRBD2	TGTGCCAGCAGTGAGACTCTCGCGGGGGGTGTTAAAGAGACCCAGTACTTC	CASSETLAGGVKETQYF
NA	TRBV28	TRBJ2-7	TRBD1	TGTGCCAGCAGTCTACAGGGGAGAAGCGAGCAGTACTTC	CASSLQGRSEQYF
NA	TRBV9	TRBJ2-7	NA	TGTGCCAGCAGCGCTGGGGGTGGGGCAGGGTTGGCCTACGAGCAGTACTTC	CASSAGGGAGLAYEQYF
NA	TRBV7-3	TRBJ2-1	NA	TGTGCCAGCAGCGCCCACTTACAGAGTGAGCAGTTCTTC	CASSAHLQSEQFF
NA	TRBV30	TRBJ1-1	NA	TGTGCCTGGAGATGGTACACCGGCTTTAGGGGCACTGAAGCTTTCTTT	CAWRWYTGFRGTEAFF
NA	TRBV5-1	TRBJ2-7	NA	TGCGCCAGCAGCCGGGTGGGACAATACGAGCAGTACTTC	CASSRVGQYEQYF
NA	TRBV4-1	TRBJ2-1	TRBD2	TGCGCCAGCAGCCGAATAGCGGGAGGCCCCTCCGTGCAGTTCTTC	CASSRIAGGPSVQFF
NA	TRBV5-4	TRBJ1-3	NA	TGTGCCAGCAGCTTGGGTCAGCGCTCTGGAAACACCATATATTTT	CASSLGQRSGNTIYF
NA	TRBV19	TRBJ2-2	NA	TGTGCCAGTAGTTCCGGGCAGGGGAACACCGGGGAGCTGTTTTTT	CASSSGQGNTGELFF
NA	TRBV5-4	TRBJ1-4	NA	TGTGCCAGCAGCTTGGCCTCACAGGGTCTCACTAATGAAAAACTGTTTTTT	CASSLASQGLTNEKLFF
few	TRBV30	TRBJ1-1	NA	TGTGCCTGGAGTGACCAGGGAAGTGCTTTCTTT	CAWSDQGSAFF
few	TRBV11-2	TRBJ1-1	NA	TGTGCCAGCAGCGCTAAACCCGAAAACACTGAAGCTTTCTTT	CASSAKPENTEAFF
few	TRBV4-2	TRBJ2-7	NA	TGTGCCAGCAGCCAAGATCCAGGGCGGGACCGCTCCTACGAGCAGTACTTC	CASSQDPGRDRSYEQYF
NA	TRBV7-3	TRBJ2-1	NA	TGTGCCAGCAGTTTATCAACCCGGGACGGGCAGTTCTTC	CASSLSTRDGQFF
NA	TRBV2	TRBJ2-5	NA	TGTGCCAGCAGCGCTATGGGACTCAAACGACAAGAGACCCAGTACTTC	CASSAMGLKRQETQYF
NA	TRBV29-1	TRBJ2-2	TRBD2	TGCAGCGTTGACACTAGCGGGGGACGCGGGGAGCTGTTTTTT	CSVDTSGGRGELFF
few	TRBV5-1	TRBJ1-1	NA	TGCGCCAGCAGGGAAGCGGGGGGCCGGGGCACTGAAGCTTTCTTT	CASREAGGRGTEAFF
NA	TRBV6-1	TRBJ2-7	NA	TGTGCCAGCAGTGAGGCCGCAGGCCAATTCTACGAGCAGTACTTC	CASSEAAGQFYEQYF
NA	TRBV30	TRBJ1-4	NA	TGTGCCTGGAGCTACCGTGAAAATGAAAAACTGTTTTTT	CAWSYRENEKLFF
NA	TRBV29-1	TRBJ2-7	TRBD1	TGCAGCGTGGGGACCGGGACAGGGACCTACGAGCAGTACTTC	CSVGTGTGTYEQYF
NA	TRBV7-3	TRBJ2-2	TRBD1	TGTGCCAGCAGCTCGGACAGGTGGAGCAGGGAGCTGTTTTTT	CASSSDRWSRELFF
few	TRBV4-2	TRBJ2-4	NA	TGTGCCAGCAGCCAGGGACTCCGGGAGAACATTCAGTACTTC	CASSQGLRENIQYF
NA	TRBV11-3	TRBJ2-7	TRBD2	TGTGCCAGCAGCTTAAGGGGCGGGGGAGCCTACGAGCAGTACTTC	CASSLRGGGAYEQYF
NA	TRBV7-9	TRBJ2-5	TRBD2	TGTGCCAGCAGCTGGACTAGCGGGGGCTTGGGGGAGACCCAGTACTTC	CASSWTSGGLGETQYF
NA	TRBV27	TRBJ2-5	NA	TGTGCCAGCATCGTTGGGCTGCAAGAGACCCAGTACTTC	CASIVGLQETQYF
few	TRBV9	TRBJ2-5	NA	TGTGCCAGCAGCACCGGGACTCTTCGGGAGACCCAGTACTTC	CASSTGTLRETQYF
few	TRBV4-2	TRBJ2-1	NA	TGTGCCAGCAGCCAAGAGCGGGCGGGCCTCAACGGGGATGAGCAGTTCTTC	CASSQERAGLNGDEQFF
NA	TRBV2	TRBJ1-3	NA	TGTGCCAGCAGTGAGGGCGGGCCTGGAAACACCATATATTTT	CASSEGGPGNTIYF
few	TRBV19	TRBJ2-3	NA	TGTGCCAGTAGTATGTGGTCGTTAGCGGACTTCTACACAGATACGCAGTATTTT	CASSMWSLADFYTDTQYF
NA	TRBV4-1	TRBJ1-2	NA	TGCGCCAGCAGCCAAACCCAGGGGCAATGGAGTGGCTACACCTTC	CASSQTQGQWSGYTF
NA	TRBV7-2	TRBJ1-3	NA	TGTGCCAGCAGCTTTTATGGGGACTCTGGAAACACCATATATTTT	CASSFYGDSGNTIYF
NA	TRBV7-2	TRBJ2-5	TRBD2	TGTGCCAGCAGCCAGCTAGCGGGGGCACAAGAGACCCAGTACTTC	CASSQLAGAQETQYF
NA	TRBV7-3	TRBJ2-5	NA	TGTGCCAGCAGCTTATCCGCGGGAGAGACCCAGTACTTC	CASSLSAGETQYF
NA	TRBV28	TRBJ2-7	NA	TGTGCCAGCAGTTTATACCAGGGATACGAGCAGTACTTC	CASSLYQGYEQYF
NA	TRBV6-5	TRBJ2-2	NA	TGTGCCAGCAGTTACGGGAAGAACACCGGGGAGCTGTTTTTT	CASSYGKNTGELFF
few	TRBV10-3	TRBJ1-1	NA	TGTGCCATTAGAAAGGGGACGAACACTGAAGCTTTCTTT	CAIRKGTNTEAFF
NA	TRBV5-8	TRBJ1-5	NA	TGTGCCAGCAGCTGGGGGTATAGCAATCAGCCCCAGCATTTT	CASSWGYSNQPQHF
NA	TRBV6-1	TRBJ1-4	TRBD1	TGTGCCAGCAGTAGGACAGGGGAGACGTCGCAACTGTTTTTT	CASSRTGETSQLFF
NA	TRBV6-1	TRBJ2-7	TRBD1	TGTGCCAGCAGTGAGACAGGGGTCTACGAGCAGTACTTC	CASSETGVYEQYF
NA	TRBV6-6	TRBJ2-1	NA	TGTGCCAGCAGCTGGCTGGACTTGGCCTACAATGAGCAGTTCTTC	CASSWLDLAYNEQFF
NA	TRBV4-2	TRBJ2-7	TRBD1	TGTGCCAGCAGCGAGAGGGGGCAGGCCTCCTACGAGCAGTACTTC	CASSERGQASYEQYF
NA	TRBV30	TRBJ1-2	NA	TGTGCCTGGAGTACCTTTCGAGGTCAGGGCGGTAACTATGGCTACACCTTC	CAWSTFRGQGGNYGYTF
NA	TRBV7-8	TRBJ1-2	TRBD1	TGTGCCAGCAGCTTAGCGCAGGGGGAAGGCTACACCTTC	CASSLAQGEGYTF
NA	TRBV6-1	TRBJ2-5	TRBD2	TGTGCCAGTCGACTAGCGGGGGGGCCGGAGACCCAGTACTTC	CASRLAGGPETQYF
NA	TRBV5-4	TRBJ2-7	TRBD2	TGTGCCAGCAGCCCCGGGGGGTACGAGCAGTACTTC	CASSPGGYEQYF
NA	TRBV7-2	TRBJ2-7	TRBD2	TGTGCCAGCAGCCCCGTACGACTAGCGGGAAGGTACGAGCAGTACTTC	CASSPVRLAGRYEQYF
few	TRBV27	TRBJ2-5	NA	TGTGCCAGCAGTCTAGACTCCCAAGAGACCCAGTACTTC	CASSLDSQETQYF
NA	TRBV5-8	TRBJ2-7	TRBD2	TGTGCCAGCAGCAGAGGACTAGCGGGGGTTTACGAGCAGTACTTC	CASSRGLAGVYEQYF
NA	TRBV6-6	TRBJ1-4	NA	TGTGCCAGCAGTCCCCTGGGGGAAAAACTGTTTTTT	CASSPLGEKLFF
NA	TRBV14	TRBJ1-1	NA	TGTGCCAGCAGCGCCCAGAGGAACACTGAAGCTTTCTTT	CASSAQRNTEAFF